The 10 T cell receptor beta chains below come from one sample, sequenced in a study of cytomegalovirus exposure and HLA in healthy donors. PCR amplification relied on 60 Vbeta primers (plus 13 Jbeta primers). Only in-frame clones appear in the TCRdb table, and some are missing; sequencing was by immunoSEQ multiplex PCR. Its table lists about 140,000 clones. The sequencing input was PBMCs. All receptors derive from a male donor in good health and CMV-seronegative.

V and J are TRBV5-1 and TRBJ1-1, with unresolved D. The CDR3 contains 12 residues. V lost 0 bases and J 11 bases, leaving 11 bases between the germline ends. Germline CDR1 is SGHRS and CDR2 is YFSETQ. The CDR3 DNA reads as TGCGCCAGCAGCTTGGAGGCCCGGGAGGCTTTCTTT. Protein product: CASSLEAREAFF.

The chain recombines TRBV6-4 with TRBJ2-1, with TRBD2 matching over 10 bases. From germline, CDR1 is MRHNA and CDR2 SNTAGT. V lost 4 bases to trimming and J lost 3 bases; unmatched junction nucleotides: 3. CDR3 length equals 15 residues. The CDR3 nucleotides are TGTGCCAGCAGTGTTGGGACTAGCGACTACAATGAGCAGTTCTTC. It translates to CASSVGTSDYNEQFF.

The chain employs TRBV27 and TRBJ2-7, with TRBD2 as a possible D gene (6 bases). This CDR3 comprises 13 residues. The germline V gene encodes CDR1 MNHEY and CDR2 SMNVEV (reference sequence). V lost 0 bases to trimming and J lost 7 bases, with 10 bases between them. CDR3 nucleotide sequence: TGTGCCAGCAGTTTATCGCCAGGAGGGGAGCAGTACTTC. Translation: CASSLSPGGEQYF.

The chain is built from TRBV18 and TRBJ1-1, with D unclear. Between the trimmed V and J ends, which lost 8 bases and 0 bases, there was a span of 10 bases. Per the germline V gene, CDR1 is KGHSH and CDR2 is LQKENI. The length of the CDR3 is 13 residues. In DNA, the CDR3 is TGTGCCAGCCGGACTGCCATGAACACTGAAGCTTTCTTT. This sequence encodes CASRTAMNTEAFF.

The CDR3 loop reads CASSTTGLYGYTF. The CDR3, as DNA: TGTGCCAGCAGCACTACAGGGCTGTATGGCTACACCTTC. The chain joins TRBV9 to TRBJ1-2, with D perhaps matching TRBD1 (6 bases). The CDR3 length is 13 residues. V gave up 4 bases and J gave up 5 bases, with 12 bases separating them. The V gene's germline CDR1 is SGDLS and CDR2 YYNGEE.

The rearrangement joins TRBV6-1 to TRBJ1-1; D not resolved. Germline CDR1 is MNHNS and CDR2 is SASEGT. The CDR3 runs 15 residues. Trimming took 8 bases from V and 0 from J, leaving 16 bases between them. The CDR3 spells CASCPGRRMNTEAFF. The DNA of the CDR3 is TGTGCCAGCTGTCCCGGACGGAGGATGAACACTGAAGCTTTCTTT.

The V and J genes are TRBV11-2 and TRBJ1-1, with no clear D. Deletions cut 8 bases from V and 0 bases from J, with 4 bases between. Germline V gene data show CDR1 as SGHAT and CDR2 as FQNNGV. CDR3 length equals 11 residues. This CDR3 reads CASAVNTEAFF. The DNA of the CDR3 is TGTGCCAGCGCAGTGAACACTGAAGCTTTCTTT.

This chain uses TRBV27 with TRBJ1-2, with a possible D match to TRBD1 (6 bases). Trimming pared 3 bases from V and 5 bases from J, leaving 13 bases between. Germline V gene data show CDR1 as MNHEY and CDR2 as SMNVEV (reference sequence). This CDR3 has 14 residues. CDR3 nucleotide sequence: TGTGCCAGCAGTTTTGCAGGGGAGACGTATGGCTACACCTTC. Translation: CASSFAGETYGYTF.

The CDR3 protein is CSVEMPWGGDGNEKLFF. CDR3 DNA sequence: TGCAGCGTTGAAATGCCCTGGGGGGGTGATGGTAATGAAAAACTGTTTTTT. The chain has TRBV29-1 and TRBJ1-4; D might be TRBD1 (5 bases). Trimming cost V 2 bases and J 4 bases, with 20 bases left between them. CDR1 and CDR2 from the germline V gene are SQVTM and ANQGSEA. This CDR3 has 17 residues.

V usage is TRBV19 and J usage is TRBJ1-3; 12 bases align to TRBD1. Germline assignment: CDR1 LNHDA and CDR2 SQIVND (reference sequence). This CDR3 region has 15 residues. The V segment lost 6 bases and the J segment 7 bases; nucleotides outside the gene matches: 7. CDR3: CASRPPGQGANTIYF. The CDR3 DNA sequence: TGTGCCAGTAGACCACCGGGACAGGGGGCGAACACCATATATTTT.